This TCR beta chain was captured by sequencing in a study of blood T cell repertoires in COVID-19. Turning to the study itself: Researchers got acute and convalescent COVID-19 samples from the United States, Italy and Spain. The cDNA or gDNA used as material had been derived from T cells, B-cell-depleted T cells, or PBMCs.

As processed by the authors: Reference gene primer amplification gave nucleated cell count estimates. This table comes from immunoSEQ multiplex PCR, and its TCRdb copy is limited to in-frame clones, with some not included. That table furnishes V, J and clone size, whereas the DNA furnished D and trimming. Of some 89,000 clones in the sample, approximately 90% were seen once. CDR1 and CDR2 (germline): SGHNT, YYREEE (reference sequence). The CDR3 length is 15 residues. Losses at the gene ends were 0 bases for V and 5 bases for J; bases not matched to a gene: 6. Sequenced: peripheral blood. The chain uses TRBV5-4 and TRBJ2-3, with 7 bases identical to TRBD2. The receptor was derived from a man between 50 and 59 years old with acute or convalescent COVID-19. For the CDR3, the DNA is TGTGCCAGCAGCTTGGGAGGGAGGGCCTTAGATACGCAGTATTTT. The encoded protein is CASSLGGRALDTQYF.